Listed below are T cell receptor beta chains from one sample, sequenced in a study of blood T cell repertoires in COVID-19. Method: immunoSEQ multiplex PCR; TCRdb's copy keeps in-frame clones and lacks some. The data contain some 95,000 clones, approximately 90% of them seen just once; the ten biggest clones take up around 2.3%. The sequencing sample was made of peripheral blood. The receptors were sampled from a human donor with active COVID-19. The donor label of this sample is uncertain. CDR3s leave out the opening cysteine and the closing phenylalanine or tryptophan. The order of the fields is J gene, V gene, D gene, CDR3 protein. A D gene is named only where the DNA matches it firmly.

J: TRBJ2-1; V: TRBV6-5; D: TRBD1; CDR3: ASSPTGGGEQF
J: TRBJ2-5; V: TRBV7-9; D: TRBD1; CDR3: ASSSSGTGGVGETQY
J: TRBJ2-1; V: TRBV24-1; D: -; CDR3: ATADNYNEQF
J: TRBJ2-2; V: TRBV6-4; D: -; CDR3: ASSVQESGELF
J: TRBJ2-7; V: TRBV3-1/TRBV3-2; D: -; CDR3: ASSQDPGQSSYEQY
J: TRBJ1-4; V: TRBV6-4; D: -; CDR3: ASSLNPDGEKLF
J: TRBJ2-1; V: TRBV6-6; D: -; CDR3: ASSYSTGVSYNEQF
J: TRBJ2-2; V: TRBV6-5; D: -; CDR3: ASTVLANTGELF
J: TRBJ2-7; V: TRBV19; D: -; CDR3: ASSIGGDDEQY
J: TRBJ2-3; V: TRBV5-1; D: TRBD1; CDR3: ASTVDRGTQY
J: TRBJ1-1; V: TRBV19; D: TRBD1; CDR3: ASRTQGADTEAF
J: TRBJ2-5; V: TRBV7-2; D: TRBD2; CDR3: ASRRAGGQETQY
J: TRBJ1-3; V: TRBV6-6; D: TRBD1; CDR3: ASSYLTGGSGNTIY
J: TRBJ1-2; V: TRBV11-1; D: -; CDR3: ASSRDATGGYT